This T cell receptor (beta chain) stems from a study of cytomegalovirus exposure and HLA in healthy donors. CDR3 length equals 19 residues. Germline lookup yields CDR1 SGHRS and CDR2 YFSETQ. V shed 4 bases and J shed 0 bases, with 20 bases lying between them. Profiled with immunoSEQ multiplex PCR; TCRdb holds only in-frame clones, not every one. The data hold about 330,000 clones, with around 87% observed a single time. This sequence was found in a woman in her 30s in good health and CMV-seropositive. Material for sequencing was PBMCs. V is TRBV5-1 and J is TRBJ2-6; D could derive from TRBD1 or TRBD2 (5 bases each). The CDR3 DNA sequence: TGCGCCAGCAGCGCGACCTTACGGGGCCCGTTCTCTGGGGCCAACGTCCTGACTTTC. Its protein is CASSATLRGPFSGANVLTF.